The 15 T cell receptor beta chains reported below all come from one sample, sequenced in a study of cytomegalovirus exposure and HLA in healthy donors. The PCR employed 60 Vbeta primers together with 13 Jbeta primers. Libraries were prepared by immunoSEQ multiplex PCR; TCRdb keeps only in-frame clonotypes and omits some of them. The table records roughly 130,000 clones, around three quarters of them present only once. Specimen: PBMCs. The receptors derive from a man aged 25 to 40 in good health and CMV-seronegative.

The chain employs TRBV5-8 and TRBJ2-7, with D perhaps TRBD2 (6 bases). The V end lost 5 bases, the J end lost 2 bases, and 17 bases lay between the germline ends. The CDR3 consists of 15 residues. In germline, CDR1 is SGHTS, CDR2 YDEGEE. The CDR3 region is CASSSTGSGPYEQYF. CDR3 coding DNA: TGTGCCAGCAGTTCGACCGGGAGCGGCCCCTACGAGCAGTACTTC.

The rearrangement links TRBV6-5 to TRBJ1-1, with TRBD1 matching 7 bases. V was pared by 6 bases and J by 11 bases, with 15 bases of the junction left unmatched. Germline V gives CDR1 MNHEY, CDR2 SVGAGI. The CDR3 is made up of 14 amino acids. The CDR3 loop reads CASRRDRASFRAFF. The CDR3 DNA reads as TGTGCCAGCAGGCGGGACAGAGCTTCTTTTCGCGCTTTCTTT.

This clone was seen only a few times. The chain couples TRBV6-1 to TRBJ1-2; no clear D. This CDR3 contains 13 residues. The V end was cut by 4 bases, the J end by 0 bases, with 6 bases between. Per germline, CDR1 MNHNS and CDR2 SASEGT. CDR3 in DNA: TGTGCCAGCAGTGTCCTAGCTAACTATGGCTACACCTTC. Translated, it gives CASSVLANYGYTF.

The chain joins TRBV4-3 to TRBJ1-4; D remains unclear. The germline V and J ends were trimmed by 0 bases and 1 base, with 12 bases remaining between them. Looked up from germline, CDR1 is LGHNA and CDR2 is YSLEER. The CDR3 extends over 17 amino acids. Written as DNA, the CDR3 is TGCGCCAGCAGCCAAGATGGGCCTCGTGGAACTAATGAAAAACTGTTTTTT. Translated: CASSQDGPRGTNEKLFF.

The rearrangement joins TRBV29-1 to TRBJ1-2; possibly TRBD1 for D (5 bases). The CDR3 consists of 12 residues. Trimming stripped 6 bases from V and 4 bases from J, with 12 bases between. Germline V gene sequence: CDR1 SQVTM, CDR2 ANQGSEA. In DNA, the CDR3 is TGCAGCGTGGACACGACAAGCTATGGCTACACCTTC. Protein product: CSVDTTSYGYTF. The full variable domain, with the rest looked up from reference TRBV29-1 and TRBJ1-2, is SAVISQKPSRDICQRGTSLTIQCQVDSQVTMMFWYRQQPGQSLTLIATANQGSEATYESGFVIDKFPISRPNLTFSTLTVSNMSPEDSSIYLCSVDTTSYGYTFGSGTRLTVV.

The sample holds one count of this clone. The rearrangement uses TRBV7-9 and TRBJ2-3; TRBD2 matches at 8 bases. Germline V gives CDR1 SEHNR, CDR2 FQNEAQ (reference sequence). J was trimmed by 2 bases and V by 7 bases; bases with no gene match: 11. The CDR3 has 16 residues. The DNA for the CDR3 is TGTGCCAGCACACCAAGGGATAGCGGGAACACAGATACGCAGTATTTT. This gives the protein CASTPRDSGNTDTQYF.

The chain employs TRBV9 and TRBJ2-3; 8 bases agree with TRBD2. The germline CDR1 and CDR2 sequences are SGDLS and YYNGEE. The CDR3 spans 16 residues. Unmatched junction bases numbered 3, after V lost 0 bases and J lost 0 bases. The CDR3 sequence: CASSVAAGGSTDTQYF. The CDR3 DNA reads TGTGCCAGCAGCGTAGCGGCGGGAGGAAGCACAGATACGCAGTATTTT.

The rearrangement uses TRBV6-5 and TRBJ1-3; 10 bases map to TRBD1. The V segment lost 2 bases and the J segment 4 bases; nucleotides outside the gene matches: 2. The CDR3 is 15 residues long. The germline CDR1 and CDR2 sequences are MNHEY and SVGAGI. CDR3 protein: CASSYGTGVGNTIYF. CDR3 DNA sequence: TGTGCCAGCAGTTACGGGACAGGGGTCGGAAACACCATATATTTT.

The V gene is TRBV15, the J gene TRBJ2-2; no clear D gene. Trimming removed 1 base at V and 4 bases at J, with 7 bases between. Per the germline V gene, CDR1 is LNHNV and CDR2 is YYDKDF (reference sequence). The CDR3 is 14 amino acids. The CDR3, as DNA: TGTGCCACCAGCAGAGCCGGAGTCACCGGGGAGCTGTTTTTT. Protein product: CATSRAGVTGELFF.

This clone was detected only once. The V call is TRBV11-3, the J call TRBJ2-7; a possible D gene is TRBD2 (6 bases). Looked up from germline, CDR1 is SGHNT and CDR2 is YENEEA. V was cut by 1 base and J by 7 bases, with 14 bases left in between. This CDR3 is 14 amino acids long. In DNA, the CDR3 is TGTGCCAGCAGCTTAGGGGGGGAAGGGGTTGAGCAGTACTTC. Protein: CASSLGGEGVEQYF.

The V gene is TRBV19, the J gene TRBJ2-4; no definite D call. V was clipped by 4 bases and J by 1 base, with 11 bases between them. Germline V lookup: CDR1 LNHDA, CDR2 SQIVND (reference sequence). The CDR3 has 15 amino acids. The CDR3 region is CASSRTDFAKNIQYF. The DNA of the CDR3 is TGTGCCAGTAGTAGAACCGACTTTGCCAAAAACATTCAGTACTTC.

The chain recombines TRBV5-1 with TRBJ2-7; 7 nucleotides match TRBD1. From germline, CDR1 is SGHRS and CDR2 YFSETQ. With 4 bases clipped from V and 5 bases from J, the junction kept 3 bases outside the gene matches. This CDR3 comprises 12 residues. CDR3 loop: CASSATGDEQYF. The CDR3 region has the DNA TGCGCCAGCAGCGCAACAGGGGACGAGCAGTACTTC.

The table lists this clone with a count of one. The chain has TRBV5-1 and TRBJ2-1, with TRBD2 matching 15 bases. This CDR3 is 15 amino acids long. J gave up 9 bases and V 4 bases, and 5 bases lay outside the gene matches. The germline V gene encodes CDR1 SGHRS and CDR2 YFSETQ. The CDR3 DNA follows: TGCGCCAGCAGCCCAGGACTAGCGGGGGGGGGTGAGCAGTTCTTC. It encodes CASSPGLAGGGEQFF.

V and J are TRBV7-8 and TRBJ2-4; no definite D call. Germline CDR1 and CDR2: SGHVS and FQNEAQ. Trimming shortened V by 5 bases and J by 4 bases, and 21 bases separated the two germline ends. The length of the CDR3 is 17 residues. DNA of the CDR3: TGTGCCAGCAGCCCGAGCTTACAGTTCCTCGAAAAAAACATTCAGTACTTC. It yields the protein CASSPSLQFLEKNIQYF.

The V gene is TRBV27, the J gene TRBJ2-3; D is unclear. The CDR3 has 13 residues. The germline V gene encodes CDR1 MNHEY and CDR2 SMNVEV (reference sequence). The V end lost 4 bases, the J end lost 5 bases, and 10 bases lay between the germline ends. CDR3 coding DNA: TGTGCCAGCAGTTACTACAAGAGAGATACGCAGTATTTT. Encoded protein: CASSYYKRDTQYF.